This TCR beta chain was obtained from a study of graft-versus-host responses after intestinal transplantation. Overall study context: Among the recipients, transplants were multivisceral, liver-intestinal, or isolated intestinal. Induction with anti-thymocyte globulin, then tacrolimus and steroids for roughly three years, was given to all recipients. Study-level points and caveats: GvH clones occurred in recipient marrow; some first appeared in ileum or blood.

The protocol was immunoSEQ multiplex PCR, while the TCRdb copy is restricted to in-frame clones and leaves out a portion. This table has 20,000 or so clones, around three quarters appearing once. Notes on this clone: Its target is unknown.

Intraepithelial and lamina propria lymphocytes were freed from processed graft tissue. The material sequenced was ileum tissue, taken 12 days after intestinal transplant. The sequence was collected from a human patient who received an intestinal transplant, so some T cells may come from the graft donor.

CDR3 DNA: TGTGCCAGCAGTCAAGACCAGGGCTGGGGCTATGGCTACACCTTC. It translates to CASSQDQGWGYGYTF. The chain has TRBV7-2 and TRBJ1-2, with D tentatively TRBD1 (5 bases). Germline values: CDR1 SGHTA, CDR2 FQGNSA. There are 15 residues in the CDR3. Trimming removed 6 bases from V and 4 bases from J, with 18 bases in between.